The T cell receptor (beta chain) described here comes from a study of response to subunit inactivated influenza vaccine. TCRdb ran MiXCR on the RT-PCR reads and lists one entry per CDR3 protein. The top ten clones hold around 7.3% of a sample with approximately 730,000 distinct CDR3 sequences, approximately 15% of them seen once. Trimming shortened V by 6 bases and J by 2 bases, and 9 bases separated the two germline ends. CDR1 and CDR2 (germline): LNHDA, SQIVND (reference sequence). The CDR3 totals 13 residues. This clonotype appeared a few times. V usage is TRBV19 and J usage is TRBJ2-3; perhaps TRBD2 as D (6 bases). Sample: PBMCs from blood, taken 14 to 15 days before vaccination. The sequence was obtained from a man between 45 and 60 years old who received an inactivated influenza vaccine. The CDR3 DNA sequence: TGTGCCAGTAGCGGACTAACCACAGATACGCAGTATTTT. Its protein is CASSGLTTDTQYF. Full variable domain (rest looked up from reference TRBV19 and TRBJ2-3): DGGITQSPKYLFRKEGQNVTLSCEQNLNHDAMYWYRQDPGQGLRLIYYSQIVNDFQKGDIAEGYSVSREKKESFPLTVTSAQKNPTAFYLCASSGLTTDTQYFGPGTRLTVL.